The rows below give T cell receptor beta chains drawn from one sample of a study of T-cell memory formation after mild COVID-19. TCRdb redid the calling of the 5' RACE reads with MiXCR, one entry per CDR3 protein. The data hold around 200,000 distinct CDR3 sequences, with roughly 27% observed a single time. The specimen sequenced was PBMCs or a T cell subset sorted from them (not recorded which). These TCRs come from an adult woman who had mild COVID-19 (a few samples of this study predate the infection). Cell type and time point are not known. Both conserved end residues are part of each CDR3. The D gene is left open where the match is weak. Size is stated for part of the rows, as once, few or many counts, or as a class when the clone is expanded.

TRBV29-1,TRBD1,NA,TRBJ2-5,TGCAGCGTGAAGGACAGGGGTCAAGAGACCCAGTACTTC,CSVKDRGQETQYF
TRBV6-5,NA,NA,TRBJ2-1,TGTGCCAGCAGTCAACTAGTAGGGTCCTACAATGAGCAGTTCTTC,CASSQLVGSYNEQFF
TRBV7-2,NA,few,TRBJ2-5,TGTGCCAGCAGCCTAAACCCAGAGACCCAGTACTTC,CASSLNPETQYF
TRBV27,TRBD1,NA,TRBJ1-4,TGTGCCAGCAGTCAGGACAGGGTAGCCGAAAAACTGTTTTTT,CASSQDRVAEKLFF
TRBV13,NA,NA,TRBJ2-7,TGTGCCAGCAGCCCTTGGATGGGAGCTTTCACCAGGGCAGGATACGAGCAGTACTTC,CASSPWMGAFTRAGYEQYF
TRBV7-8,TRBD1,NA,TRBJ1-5,TGTGCCAGCAGCCTGACAGGGAGGAGCAATCAGCCCCAGCATTTT,CASSLTGRSNQPQHF
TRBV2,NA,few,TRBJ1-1,TGTGCCAGCACCCTAGGGGATCTGGGCACTGAAGCTTTCTTT,CASTLGDLGTEAFF
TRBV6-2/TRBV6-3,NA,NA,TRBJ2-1,TGTGCCAGCAGAGTGGGAGCCTACAATGAGCAGTTCTTC,CASRVGAYNEQFF
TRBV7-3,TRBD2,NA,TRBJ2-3,TGTGCCAGCAGCTTATGTCTTGGACTAGCCAAGTTAACAGATACGCAGTATTTT,CASSLCLGLAKLTDTQYF
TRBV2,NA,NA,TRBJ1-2,TGTGCCAGCATCCCCCTCGGAGGGGACATCTATAACTATGGCTACACCTTC,CASIPLGGDIYNYGYTF
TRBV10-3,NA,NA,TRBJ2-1,TGTGCCATCCGGGGATACTCCTACAATGAGCAGTTCTTC,CAIRGYSYNEQFF
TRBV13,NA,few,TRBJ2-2,TGTGCCAGCAGCTCCGGACAGAGGAGTACCGGGGAGCTGTTTTTT,CASSSGQRSTGELFF
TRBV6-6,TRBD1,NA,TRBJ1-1,TGTGCCAGCAGTTACACGGACAGGGCGCCCCGCCCGACTGAAGCTTTCTTT,CASSYTDRAPRPTEAFF
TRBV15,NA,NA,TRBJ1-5,TGTGCCACCAGTTCTGAGAGGCGCGGGGTGGGGGGCAATCAGCCCCAGCATTTT,CATSSERRGVGGNQPQHF
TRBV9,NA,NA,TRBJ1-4,TGTGCCAGCAGCGTAGATGCCGGGGTCGATATGAGTGAAAAACTGTTTTTT,CASSVDAGVDMSEKLFF
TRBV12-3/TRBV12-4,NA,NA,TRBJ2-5,TGTGCCAGCAGCCTCTACCTGACGGAGACCCAGTACTTC,CASSLYLTETQYF
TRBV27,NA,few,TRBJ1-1,TGTGCCAGCAGTTATCTGAGGTTCGGCAGGGGAAGGACTGAAGCTTTCTTT,CASSYLRFGRGRTEAFF
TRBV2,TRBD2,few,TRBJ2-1,TGTGCCAGCAGCCTAGCGGGGGGGCGTTCCTACAATGAGCAGTTCTTC,CASSLAGGRSYNEQFF
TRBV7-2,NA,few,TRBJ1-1,TGTGCCAGCAGCTTAGTTAGTGAGATGAACACTGAAGCTTTCTTT,CASSLVSEMNTEAFF
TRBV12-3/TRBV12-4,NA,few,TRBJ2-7,TGTGCCAGCAGCCAAATGACAGGCCGGTCCTACGAGCAGTACTTC,CASSQMTGRSYEQYF
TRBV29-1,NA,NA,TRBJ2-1,TGCAGCGTTGATGGGCGCAATGAGCAGTTCTTC,CSVDGRNEQFF
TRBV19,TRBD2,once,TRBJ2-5,TGTGCCACCCGGACTAGCGGTAAAGAGACCCAGTACTTC,CATRTSGKETQYF
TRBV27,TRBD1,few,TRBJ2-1,TGTGCCAGCAGTTACAGGGGGCGAACCACAAATGAGCAGTTCTTC,CASSYRGRTTNEQFF
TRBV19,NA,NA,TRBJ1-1,TGTGCCAGTAGTAGGTTCGGCAGCGAGTTTTCTGAAGCTTTCTTT,CASSRFGSEFSEAFF
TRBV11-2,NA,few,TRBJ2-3,TGTGCCAGCACCCTAAGCACAGATACGCAGTATTTT,CASTLSTDTQYF
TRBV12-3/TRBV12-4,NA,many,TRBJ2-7,TGTGCCAGCAGTGCGGGGTACGAGCAGTACTTC,CASSAGYEQYF
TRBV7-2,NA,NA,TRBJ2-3,TGTGCCAGCAGTCATCAGGCGGTACCGGGCACAGATACGCAGTATTTT,CASSHQAVPGTDTQYF
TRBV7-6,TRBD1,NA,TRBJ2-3,TGTGCCAGCAGCTGGGGACAGGGAAAGGGTACAGATACGCAGTATTTT,CASSWGQGKGTDTQYF
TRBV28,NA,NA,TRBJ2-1,TGTGCCAGCAGTCCACATCTCAATGAGCAGTTCTTC,CASSPHLNEQFF
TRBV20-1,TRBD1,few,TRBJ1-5,TGCAGTGCTCCTACAGGGGCGAATCAGCCCCAGCATTTT,CSAPTGANQPQHF
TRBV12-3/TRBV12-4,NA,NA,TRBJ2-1,TGTGCCAGCAGTTTACTAGGGGACACCTACAATGAGCAGTTCTTC,CASSLLGDTYNEQFF
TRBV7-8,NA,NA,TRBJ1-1,TGTGCCAGCAGCTACCTTACTGCGACGGCGAACACTGAAGCTTTCTTT,CASSYLTATANTEAFF
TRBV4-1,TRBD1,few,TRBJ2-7,TGCGCCAGCAGCCAAGTGTCCTGGGACAGGGTCTCCTACGAGCAGTACTTC,CASSQVSWDRVSYEQYF
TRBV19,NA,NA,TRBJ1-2,TGTGCCAGTAGGGGAAGCGATGGCTACACCTTC,CASRGSDGYTF
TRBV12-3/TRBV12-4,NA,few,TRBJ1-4,TGTGCCAGCAGTCCAGGGGCCCCTAATGAAAAACTGTTTTTT,CASSPGAPNEKLFF
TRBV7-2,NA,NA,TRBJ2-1,TGTGCCAGCAGCTTCGGCACAGGCCTCTCCTACAATGAGCAGTTCTTC,CASSFGTGLSYNEQFF
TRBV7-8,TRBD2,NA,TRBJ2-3,TGTGCCAGCAGCCCTATACGGGGGGGAGATACGCAGTATTTT,CASSPIRGGDTQYF
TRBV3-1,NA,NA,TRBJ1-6,TGTGCCAGCAGCCAAGTCGGGGCGAGTGTGAATTCACCCCTCCACTTT,CASSQVGASVNSPLHF
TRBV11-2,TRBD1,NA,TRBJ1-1,TGTGCCAGCAGCTCCCGAGGGACAGGGCACACTGAAGCTTTCTTT,CASSSRGTGHTEAFF
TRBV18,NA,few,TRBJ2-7,TGTGCCAGCTCAATCTACCGGGACCAGTCCTACGAGCAGTACTTC,CASSIYRDQSYEQYF
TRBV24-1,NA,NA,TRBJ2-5,TGTGCCACCATGGCCGCGATCCAAGAGACCCAGTACTTC,CATMAAIQETQYF
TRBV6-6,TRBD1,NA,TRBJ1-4,TGTGCCAGCAGTTCCGTGGACAGGGAGTACCAAAAACTGTTTTTT,CASSSVDREYQKLFF
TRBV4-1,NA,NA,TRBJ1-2,TGCGCCAGCAGCCAAGATTACCAGGGACTCCGGGGAAACTATGGCTACACCTTC,CASSQDYQGLRGNYGYTF
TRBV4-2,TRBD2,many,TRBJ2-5,TGTGCCAGCAGCCAAGATGTGGCGGGACTAGGCCGAGAGACCCAGTACTTC,CASSQDVAGLGRETQYF
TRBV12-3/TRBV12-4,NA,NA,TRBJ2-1,TGTGCCAGCAGTTTCAAACGGGGTTCCTACAATGAGCAGTTCTTC,CASSFKRGSYNEQFF
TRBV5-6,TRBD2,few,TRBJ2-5,TGTGCCAGCAGCTTGCTCTCGGCTAGCGGGGCTACGGAGACCCAGTACTTC,CASSLLSASGATETQYF
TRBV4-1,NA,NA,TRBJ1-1,TGCGCCAGCAGCCAAGAGGAGTTGGACACTGAAGCTTTCTTT,CASSQEELDTEAFF
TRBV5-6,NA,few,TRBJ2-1,TGTGCCAGCAGCTCGCCCTACCAGCGAAAGGACTACAATGAGCAGTTCTTC,CASSSPYQRKDYNEQFF
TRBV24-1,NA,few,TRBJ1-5,TGTGCCACCAGTGACTCCGATAGCAATCAGCCCCAGCATTTT,CATSDSDSNQPQHF
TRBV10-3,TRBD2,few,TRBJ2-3,TGTGCCATCAGTGAGCCGGGGGGGGAAGCGGCAGATACGCAGTATTTT,CAISEPGGEAADTQYF
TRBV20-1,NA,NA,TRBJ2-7,TGCAGTGCTAGTTTCCCGGTAACACCCTACGAGCAGTACTTC,CSASFPVTPYEQYF
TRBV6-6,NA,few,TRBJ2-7,TGTGCCAGCGCAACCTCCGGACTTATCGAGCAGTACTTC,CASATSGLIEQYF